The clone carrying this T cell receptor (beta chain) was recorded a few times. The antigen is not known. This record belongs to a study of T-cell memory formation after mild COVID-19. About the research overall: Each donor largely had its own TCR clusters.

MiXCR, applied by TCRdb to the 5' RACE reads, yields one record per CDR3 protein. The sample shows around 340,000 distinct CDR3 sequences, roughly an eighth of them seen only once. Trimming took off 0 bases at V and 0 bases at J, with 3 bases between the two ends. The CDR3 is 13 residues long. Germline CDR1 and CDR2: SGDLS and YYNGEE. Study-wide points: The study found contracting CD4+ clones mainly in CM and EM and contracting CD8+ clones in EMRA. In pre-infection memory, a portion of responding clones appeared, which suggested that cross-reactive memory joined.

This sequence originates from a man younger than 35 who had mild COVID-19 (a few samples of this study predate the infection). Cell type and time point are not known. The sequencing input was PBMCs or a T cell subset sorted from them (not recorded which). The genes are TRBV9 and TRBJ1-1; D uncertain. CDR3 residues: CASSVGMNTEAFF. CDR3 DNA sequence: TGTGCCAGCAGCGTAGGCATGAACACTGAAGCTTTCTTT.